This is a list of T cell receptor beta chains from one sample in a study of cytomegalovirus exposure and HLA in healthy donors. Some clones are missing from TCRdb's copy, which holds only in-frame ones; the method was immunoSEQ multiplex PCR. This sample has 170,000 or so clones, with around 77% found just once. The sample was PBMCs. These receptors originate from a man in his 60s in good health and CMV-seronegative. The CDR3 runs from the conserved cysteine through the conserved F or W. D genes are given only for firm matches. Rows give clone size only sometimes, using once, few, many, or a class for an expanded clone.

j_call,d_call,v_call,clone_size,cdr3_nt,cdr3_aa
TRBJ1-5,.,TRBV27,.,TGTGCCAGCAGTGCGATTCCGACAGGAAGCAATCAGCCCCAGCATTTT,CASSAIPTGSNQPQHF
TRBJ2-1,.,TRBV27,.,TGTGCCAGCAGTTCCGCGGGACGGAACAATGAGCAGTTCTTC,CASSSAGRNNEQFF
TRBJ2-7,TRBD1,TRBV6-1,many,TGTGCCAGCAGTGAAGAGGGGACAGGGGTGGTCTACGAGCAGTACTTC,CASSEEGTGVVYEQYF
TRBJ2-3,.,TRBV5-1,once,TGCGCCAGCAGCTTAGGACAAATAGGGGATACGCAGTATTTT,CASSLGQIGDTQYF
TRBJ2-7,.,TRBV6-5,.,TGCGCCAGCAGTTCTGGCGGCGAGCAGTACTTC,CASSSGGEQYF
TRBJ2-2,.,TRBV30,.,TGTGCCTGGAGTGTACATGCACAGCACACCGGGGAGCTGTTTTTT,CAWSVHAQHTGELFF
TRBJ1-2,TRBD1,TRBV5-1,.,TGCGCCAGCAGCCTCGGGACAGGGGAAGTGTATGGCTACACCTTC,CASSLGTGEVYGYTF
TRBJ2-1,.,TRBV5-1,few,TGCGCCAGCAGCTTGGGTGGGGGGATCGGCAATGAGCAGTTCTTC,CASSLGGGIGNEQFF
TRBJ1-1,.,TRBV28,.,TGTGCCAGCGGTCCGGGTTCGGACTTT,CASGPGSDF
TRBJ1-5,.,TRBV6-8,.,TGTGCCAGACGGTTCGGCAATCAGCCCCAGCATTTT,CARRFGNQPQHF
TRBJ2-7,.,TRBV5-1,.,TGCGCCAGCAGCTTGGGTCAGGGGCCCTACGAGCAGTACTTC,CASSLGQGPYEQYF
TRBJ2-6,.,TRBV7-9,.,TGTGCCAGCAGCTTAGTGGCAGGGTCGGGGGCCAACGTCCTGACTTTC,CASSLVAGSGANVLTF
TRBJ2-6,.,TRBV29-1,.,TGCAGCGCCACTGTGGGGGGATCTGGGGCCAACGTCCTGACTTTC,CSATVGGSGANVLTF
TRBJ1-1,.,TRBV5-1,.,TGCGCCAGCAGCTTGGGGGGAGGGAACACTGAAGCTTTCTTT,CASSLGGGNTEAFF
TRBJ2-3,.,TRBV5-6,.,TGTGCCAGCAGCAGGGAACTAGCTTCGGGTACGCAGTATTTT,CASSRELASGTQYF
TRBJ2-1,TRBD2,TRBV19,.,TGTGCCAGTAGTATTGGAGCGGGGATGGGGGTTGAGCAGTTCTTC,CASSIGAGMGVEQFF
TRBJ1-5,.,TRBV27,.,TGTGCCAGCAGCCCCGGGACTGATTACAATCAGCCCCAGCATTTT,CASSPGTDYNQPQHF
TRBJ2-7,TRBD1,TRBV7-6,.,TGTGCCAGCAGCTTACGACAGGGACCCGTCTACGAGCAGTACTTC,CASSLRQGPVYEQYF
TRBJ2-7,TRBD1,TRBV28,.,TGTGCCAGCACCCAAGGACAGGGGTTCTACGAGCAGTACTTC,CASTQGQGFYEQYF
TRBJ2-3,.,TRBV6-1,few,TGTGCCAGCATTCAGGCAAATACGCAGTATTTT,CASIQANTQYF
TRBJ2-2,.,TRBV28,once,TGTGCCAGCAGTTCCAGCGGGCCGAACACCGGGGAGCTGTTTTTT,CASSSSGPNTGELFF
TRBJ2-6,.,TRBV6-1,few,TGTGCCAGCCGAGGCTCTGGGGCCAACGTCCTGACTTTC,CASRGSGANVLTF
TRBJ1-4,TRBD1,TRBV29-1,.,TGCAGCGTTACCACGACAGGGGGGAAACTGTTTTTT,CSVTTTGGKLFF
TRBJ1-1,.,TRBV10-2,few,TGCGCCAGCAGTGGGCAGGGGCGGCACACTGAAGCTTTCTTT,CASSGQGRHTEAFF
TRBJ1-1,TRBD1,TRBV5-3,.,TGTGCCAGAAGCCAAAAACCTGACAGGGTGAACACTGAAGCTTTCTTT,CARSQKPDRVNTEAFF
TRBJ1-5,.,TRBV28,.,TGTGCCAGCAGCTGGGACATCGATAGCAATCAGCCCCAGAATTTT,CASSWDIDSNQPQNF
TRBJ1-2,.,TRBV29-1,.,TGCAGCGTTGAACGGGGGACTGGGGGCTACACCTTC,CSVERGTGGYTF
TRBJ1-6,TRBD1,TRBV30,.,TGTGCCTGGAAGCCAGGGGGTAATTCACCCCTCCACTTT,CAWKPGGNSPLHF
TRBJ2-5,TRBD2,TRBV5-1,.,TGCGCCAGCAGCTTGTGGCTAGCGGGAACACAAGAGACCCAGTACTTC,CASSLWLAGTQETQYF
TRBJ2-7,TRBD1,TRBV7-9,.,TGTGCCAGCAGCCCCGGGACAGGCCCAACCTACGAGCAGTACTTC,CASSPGTGPTYEQYF
TRBJ1-4,TRBD1,TRBV2,.,TGTGCCAGCGCAGGACAGGCCAGGGAAAAACTGTTTTTT,CASAGQAREKLFF
TRBJ2-7,.,TRBV7-2,.,TGTGCCAGCAGCCCTCCGGAGGGCGGTCATTACGAGCAGTACTTC,CASSPPEGGHYEQYF
TRBJ1-1,TRBD1,TRBV5-4,.,TGTGCCAGCAGCTGGGACAGGGGGGAAGCTTTCTTT,CASSWDRGEAFF
TRBJ2-1,.,TRBV29-1,.,TGCAGCGTTGTAATCTCCACGGATGAGCAGTTCTTC,CSVVISTDEQFF
TRBJ1-5,TRBD1,TRBV6-5,.,TGTGCCAGCAAACAGGGGGCAGGCAATCAGCCCCAGCATTTT,CASKQGAGNQPQHF
TRBJ2-2,.,TRBV21-1,.,TGTGCCAGCAGCAAAGCGCGGCTAGGCGAGAACACCGGGGAGCTGTTTTTT,CASSKARLGENTGELFF
TRBJ2-7,TRBD1,TRBV5-1,few,TGCGCCAGCGACGTCGGCCCTGGACAGGGATCCCCTTACGAGCAGTACTTC,CASDVGPGQGSPYEQYF
TRBJ2-3,TRBD1,TRBV19,.,TGTGCCAGTAGTACCCAATTGACAGGGGGCGGCACAGATACGCAGTATTTT,CASSTQLTGGGTDTQYF
TRBJ2-7,TRBD2,TRBV6-1,few,TGTGCCAGCGCCAATAGCGGGAGATCCTACGAGCAGTACTTC,CASANSGRSYEQYF
TRBJ2-2,.,TRBV19,.,TGTGCCAGTCGCCAGGGCCAATCCACCGGGGAGCTGTTTTTT,CASRQGQSTGELFF
TRBJ1-1,TRBD1,TRBV10-3,.,TGTGCCATCAGTACCGGGACAGGGAACACTGAAGCTTTCTTT,CAISTGTGNTEAFF
TRBJ2-7,.,TRBV6-5,.,TGTGCCAGCAGTTACTCTCAGGGGGGATCCTACGAGCAGTACTTC,CASSYSQGGSYEQYF
TRBJ1-1,.,TRBV5-1,.,TGCGCCAGCAGCCCGGGGGGCGTTGGGAACACTGAAGCTTTCTTT,CASSPGGVGNTEAFF
TRBJ2-7,.,TRBV6-1,.,TGTGCCAGCAGCGAGGCGGCTTTAAGCTCCTACGAGCAGTACTTC,CASSEAALSSYEQYF
TRBJ2-7,.,TRBV30,.,TGTGCCTGGAGAGCCACTCGTCTAGCGACCGATTACGAGCAGTACTTC,CAWRATRLATDYEQYF
TRBJ1-1,.,TRBV6-1,.,TGTGCCAGCAGTGAGGGGAGGAACACTGAAGCTTTCTTT,CASSEGRNTEAFF
TRBJ2-3,.,TRBV6-5,.,TGTGCCAGCAGGCGGTCAGATACGCAGTATTTT,CASRRSDTQYF
TRBJ2-7,TRBD1,TRBV5-1,.,TGCGCCAGCAGCCCGGGACAGGTCTACGAGCAGTACTTC,CASSPGQVYEQYF
TRBJ2-3,TRBD2,TRBV6-1,.,TGTGCCAGCACGGGGCGGGGGGCCGATACGCAGTATTTT,CASTGRGADTQYF
TRBJ1-1,.,TRBV7-7,.,TGTGCTAGCAGCCGACTCAGGAACAACGGACTAGAAGCTTTCTTT,CASSRLRNNGLEAFF
TRBJ1-3,TRBD1,TRBV5-4,.,TGTGCCAGCAGCTCGCAAGGGGGCGCGTCTGGAAACACCATATATTTT,CASSSQGGASGNTIYF
TRBJ2-5,.,TRBV29-1,.,TGCAGCGGGCGGAGGTCCCAAGAGACCCAGTACTTC,CSGRRSQETQYF
TRBJ2-1,TRBD1,TRBV5-1,.,TGCGCCAGCAGCTCCCTAGACAGGGCCCGAGGGGGCAATGAGCAGTTCTTC,CASSSLDRARGGNEQFF
TRBJ1-2,.,TRBV5-4,few,TGTGCCAGCAGCTTGGATCTCCACTATGGCTACACCTTC,CASSLDLHYGYTF
TRBJ2-7,.,TRBV9,.,TGTGCCAGCAGCGTAGGCGGCTCGACCTACGAGCAGTACTTC,CASSVGGSTYEQYF
TRBJ1-5,.,TRBV6-6,.,TGTGCCAGCAGTCCTTGGGCGGGGGGAGATCAGCCCCAGCATTTT,CASSPWAGGDQPQHF